This T cell receptor beta chain stems from a study of shared clonotypes between healthy human individuals. Whole-study results and caveats: The study drew on few donors, limiting represented genetic and exposure-history diversity. Of the naive CD4 clonotypes, roughly 5% were shared across several donors.

As regards this clone: Antigen unknown.

V lost 5 bases to trimming and J lost 3 bases, with 8 bases between them. The germline V gene has CDR1 SEHNR and CDR2 FQNEAQ (reference sequence). The CDR3 runs 12 residues. Here immunoSEQ multiplex PCR was the method, and the copy in TCRdb shows in-frame clones only, minus some. This table has around 1.6 million clones, 95% to 99% appearing once. This chain uses TRBV7-9 with TRBJ2-7; D may be TRBD1 (6 bases). This clonotype was obtained from a man between 25 and 39 years old in good health. Sequencing was carried out using naive CD4+ T cells sorted from blood. Subset in this sample: CD45RA+ positively selected. CDR3 loop: CASSPTGYEQYF. CDR3 nucleotides: TGTGCCAGCAGCCCGACAGGCTACGAGCAGTACTTC.